The clone carrying this T cell receptor (beta chain) was recorded a few times. This entry comes from a study of early T cells in non-severe SARS-CoV-2 infection. From the 5' RACE reads, TCRdb called clonotypes with MiXCR, one entry per CDR3 protein. The table records more than 40,000 distinct CDR3 sequences, under 4.5% of them present only once. The germline CDR1 and CDR2 sequences are DFQATT and SNEGSKA (reference sequence). V was cut by 1 base and J by 0 bases, with 8 bases left in between. The CDR3 covers 14 residues. Sequencing input: whole blood. The genes are TRBV20-1 and TRBJ2-3; D uncertain. The TCR comes from an adult who was a healthcare worker with PCR-confirmed SARS-CoV-2 infection or an uninfected control (not recorded which). The DNA of the CDR3 is TGCAGTGCTAGAGGAACCACTAGCACAGATACGCAGTATTTT. It codes for CSARGTTSTDTQYF.